These T cell receptor beta chains were read from a single sample in a study of blood T cell repertoires in COVID-19. Method: immunoSEQ multiplex PCR; TCRdb's copy keeps in-frame clones and lacks some. The profile shows approximately 81,000 clones, roughly four fifths of them singletons. Source material: peripheral blood. Receptors were obtained from a human donor in a cohort sampled during active COVID-19. CDR3s include the opening cysteine and the closing phenylalanine or tryptophan. The order of the fields is V gene, J gene, D gene, CDR3 DNA, CDR3 protein. A D gene is named only where the DNA matches it firmly.

v_gene: TRBV5-1; j_gene: TRBJ2-7; d_gene: NA; CDR3nt: TGCGCCAGCAGCTTGCGGAGTGAGGACGAGCAGTACTTC; CDR3aa: CASSLRSEDEQYF
v_gene: TRBV7-9; j_gene: TRBJ2-2; d_gene: TRBD1; CDR3nt: TGTGCCAGCAGCACGGGACAGGGGAGTACCGGGGAGCTGTTTTTT; CDR3aa: CASSTGQGSTGELFF
v_gene: TRBV7-6; j_gene: TRBJ1-5; d_gene: TRBD1; CDR3nt: TGTGCCAGCAGCCTCCAGACAGGGTGGGGTCAGCCCCAGCATTTT; CDR3aa: CASSLQTGWGQPQHF
v_gene: TRBV11-2; j_gene: TRBJ1-6; d_gene: TRBD1; CDR3nt: TGTGCCAGCAGCTTCCCGGGACAGGGCTCACCCCTCCACTTT; CDR3aa: CASSFPGQGSPLHF
v_gene: TRBV2; j_gene: TRBJ1-2; d_gene: NA; CDR3nt: TGTGCCAGCAGTGTATCAGGGGACGGTGGCTACACCTTC; CDR3aa: CASSVSGDGGYTF
v_gene: TRBV29-1; j_gene: TRBJ1-2; d_gene: TRBD1; CDR3nt: TGCAGCGGCGGACAGGGGAACTATGGCTACACCTTC; CDR3aa: CSGGQGNYGYTF
v_gene: TRBV6-2/TRBV6-3; j_gene: TRBJ1-6; d_gene: NA; CDR3nt: TGTGCCAGCAGTTACACCGGGGTTCCTTCACCCCTCCACTTT; CDR3aa: CASSYTGVPSPLHF
v_gene: TRBV2; j_gene: TRBJ2-3; d_gene: TRBD2; CDR3nt: TGTGCCAGCGGGAACTCGCGGGGGGCCCCACCAGATACGCAGTATTTT; CDR3aa: CASGNSRGAPPDTQYF
v_gene: TRBV6-6; j_gene: TRBJ2-1; d_gene: TRBD2; CDR3nt: TGTGCCAGCAGTCCTACTTTAGCGGGGGGGTTATACAATGAGCAGTTCTTC; CDR3aa: CASSPTLAGGLYNEQFF
v_gene: TRBV9; j_gene: TRBJ1-4; d_gene: NA; CDR3nt: TGTGCCAGCAGCCCTGGCCACGCGGATGAAAAACTGTTTTTT; CDR3aa: CASSPGHADEKLFF
v_gene: TRBV7-9; j_gene: TRBJ1-2; d_gene: TRBD1; CDR3nt: TGTGCCAGCAGGTTAACAGGGGTGGATAACTATGGCTACACCTTC; CDR3aa: CASRLTGVDNYGYTF
v_gene: TRBV19; j_gene: TRBJ1-5; d_gene: NA; CDR3nt: TGTGCCAGTAGTGTTCAGGGCCGCGACCAGCCCCAGCATTTT; CDR3aa: CASSVQGRDQPQHF
v_gene: TRBV5-1; j_gene: TRBJ2-5; d_gene: NA; CDR3nt: TGCGCCAGCAGCGGACGAGGGGGCCAAGAGACCCAGTACTTC; CDR3aa: CASSGRGGQETQYF
v_gene: TRBV13; j_gene: TRBJ1-2; d_gene: TRBD1; CDR3nt: TGTGCCAGCAGCCAAACAGGGGTTAACTATGGCTACACCTTC; CDR3aa: CASSQTGVNYGYTF
v_gene: TRBV4-3; j_gene: TRBJ2-3; d_gene: NA; CDR3nt: TGCGCCAGCAGCCACTCTAGCGTCACAGATACGCAGTATTTT; CDR3aa: CASSHSSVTDTQYF